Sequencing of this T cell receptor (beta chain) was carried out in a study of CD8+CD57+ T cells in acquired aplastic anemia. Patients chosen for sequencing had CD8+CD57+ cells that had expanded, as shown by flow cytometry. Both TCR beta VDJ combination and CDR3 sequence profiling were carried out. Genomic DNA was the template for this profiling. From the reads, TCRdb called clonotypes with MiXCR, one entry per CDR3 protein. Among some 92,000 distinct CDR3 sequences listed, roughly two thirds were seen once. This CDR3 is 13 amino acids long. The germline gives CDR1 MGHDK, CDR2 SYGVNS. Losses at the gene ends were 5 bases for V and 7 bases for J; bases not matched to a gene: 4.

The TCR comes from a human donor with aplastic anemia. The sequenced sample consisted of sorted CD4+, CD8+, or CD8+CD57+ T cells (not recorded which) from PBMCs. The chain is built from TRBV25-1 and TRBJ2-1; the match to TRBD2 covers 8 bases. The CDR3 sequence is CASSLLAGNEQFF. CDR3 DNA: TGTGCCAGCAGTCTCTTAGCGGGGAATGAGCAGTTCTTC.